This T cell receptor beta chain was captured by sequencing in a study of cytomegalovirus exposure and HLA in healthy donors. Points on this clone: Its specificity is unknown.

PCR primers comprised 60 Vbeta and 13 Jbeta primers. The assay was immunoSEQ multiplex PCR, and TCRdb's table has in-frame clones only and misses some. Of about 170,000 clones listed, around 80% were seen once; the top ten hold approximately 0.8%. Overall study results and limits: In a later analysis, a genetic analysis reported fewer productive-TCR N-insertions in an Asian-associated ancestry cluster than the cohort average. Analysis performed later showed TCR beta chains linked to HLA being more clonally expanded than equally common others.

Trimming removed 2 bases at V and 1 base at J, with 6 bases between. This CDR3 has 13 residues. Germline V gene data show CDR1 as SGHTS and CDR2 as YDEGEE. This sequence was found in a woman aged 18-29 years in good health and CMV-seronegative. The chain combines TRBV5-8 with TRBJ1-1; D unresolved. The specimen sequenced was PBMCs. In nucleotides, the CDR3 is TGTGCCAGCAGCTTAGCAGGGAACACTGAAGCTTTCTTT. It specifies CASSLAGNTEAFF.